This T cell receptor (beta chain) derives from a study of blood T cell repertoires in COVID-19 (dated by TCRdb to about 2020). About the investigation overall: The collaborator samples originated in the United States, Italy and Spain and spanned the acute and convalescent phases of COVID-19. The samples were drawn from two sources: the first 160 participants of the ongoing ImmuneRACE study, and 1,200 or so subjects contributed by 6 global collaborators. Where HLA class I and class II types were available, the types were taken from metadata supplied by the sample provider, not from assay-based typing. The material from the prospective study consisted of cDNA or gDNA derived from T cells, B-cell-depleted T cells, or PBMCs. Subjects who had been exposed to COVID-19, were actively infected with it, or had recovered from it provided the deeply sampled blood TCRbeta repertoires that made up the dataset. A freely available public database, intended as a resource for researchers studying the immune response to SARS-CoV-2, is where the repertoires were released. The sample metadata nearly always contained a de-identified subject ID, COVID-19 status, age in years and sex.

Findings and caveats that apply to the study as a whole: The quantity of clinical and demographic metadata differed by source and by participant and was supplied without curation.

The immunoSEQ Assay, a bias-controlled multiplex PCR, was used to amplify TCRbeta CDR3 regions from genomic DNA. As for the original processing: The number of nucleated cells in each sample was estimated from the amplification of reference gene primers within the assay. To quantify the absolute abundance of each unique TCRbeta CDR3 rearrangement, sequence reads were collapsed and filtered. For each sample, productive Simpson clonality was calculated as the square root of Simpson's diversity index over productive rearrangements. Entries here come from immuneACCESS through TCRdb and include only in-frame sequences with V and J called. Some clones fail to appear in such tables; in the studies checked, an unresolved V gene covers under half of the shortfall, and the cause of the remainder is unknown. That table gives V, J and clone size, and the DNA gave D and trimming. In this sample the table shows about 240,000 clones, around 87% of which occur a single time. The ten largest clones represent less than 8.5% of the sample.

Each collaborating institution followed its own protocols to collect whole blood in K2EDTA tubes. For TCRbeta analysis, collaborator samples were shipped as frozen whole blood, as isolated PBMCs, or as DNA extracted from either sample type. The germline ends are 6 bases apart after V is trimmed by 2 bases and J by 2 bases. From the germline V gene (reference sequence), CDR1 is SEHNR and CDR2 is FQNEAQ. The CDR3 numbers 13 residues from cysteine through phenylalanine. Just the 39-base CDR3 DNA is kept, in frame starting at base 1. With regard to this clone: What this receptor recognizes is not known. No much larger clone is present one base from it, and per-base qualities are unavailable.

This chain is built from TRBV7-9 and TRBJ1-2; TRBD1 is possibly the D segment (5 matching bases). The sequenced material came from peripheral blood. This clonotype originated in a woman in her 70s with active or convalescent COVID-19. The DNA sequence follows: TGTGCCAGCAGCTTACAGGGCAACTATGGCTACACCTTC. The encoded protein is CASSLQGNYGYTF.